Detailed here is one TCR beta chain. Antigen unknown. The V and J ends lost 1 base and 1 base respectively, with 17 bases between them. The CDR3 length is 17 residues. CDR1 and CDR2 (germline): SGHTA, FQGNSA. This sample was included in a study of shared clonotypes between healthy human individuals. Study-wide results and caveats: Clonotypes shared by all four sorted-subset donors had higher generation probabilities than non-shared clonotypes. Clonotype sharing among the donors was expected to vary with sequencing depth.

Terminally differentiated effector memory CD45RA+ cells were excluded from the naive CD8 cells, which were CD45RO-negative and positively selected for CCR7. Replicate PCRs run on sorted subsets employed around 200 ng DNA, approximately 30,000 T cell genomes. TCRdb keeps only in-frame clones here, not all; method: immunoSEQ multiplex PCR. Of about 2.1 million clones detected, around 93% appear once; the ten largest clones hold over 1.5%. The chain combines TRBV7-2 with TRBJ2-7, with D uncertain. Source material: naive CD8+ T cells from PBMCs. The receptor was isolated from a man younger than 30 in good health. Some clones in this sample may be carry-over from other donors' samples. CDR3: CASSLEVRRLSSYEQYF. The CDR3 DNA is TGTGCCAGCAGCTTAGAGGTGCGGCGTCTCTCATCCTACGAGCAGTACTTC.